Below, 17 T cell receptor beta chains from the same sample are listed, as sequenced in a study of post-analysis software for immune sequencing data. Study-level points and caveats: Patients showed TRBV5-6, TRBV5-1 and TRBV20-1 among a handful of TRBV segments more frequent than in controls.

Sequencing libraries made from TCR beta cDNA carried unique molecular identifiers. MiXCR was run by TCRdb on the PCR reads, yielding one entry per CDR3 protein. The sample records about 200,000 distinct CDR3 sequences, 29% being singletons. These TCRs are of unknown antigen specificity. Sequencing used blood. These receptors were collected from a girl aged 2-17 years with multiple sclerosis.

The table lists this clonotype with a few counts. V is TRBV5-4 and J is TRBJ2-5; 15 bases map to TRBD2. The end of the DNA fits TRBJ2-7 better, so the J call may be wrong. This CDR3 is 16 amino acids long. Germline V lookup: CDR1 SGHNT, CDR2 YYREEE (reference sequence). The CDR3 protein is CASSLGGLAGGREQYF. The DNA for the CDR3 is TGTGCCAGCAGCTTGGGGGGACTAGCGGGAGGCCGCGAGCAGTACTTC.

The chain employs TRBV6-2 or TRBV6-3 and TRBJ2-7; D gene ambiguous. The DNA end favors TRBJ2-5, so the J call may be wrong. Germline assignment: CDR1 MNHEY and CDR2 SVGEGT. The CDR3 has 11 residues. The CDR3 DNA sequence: TGTGCCAGCAGTTATGGACGGACCCAGTACTTC. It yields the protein CASSYGRTQYF.

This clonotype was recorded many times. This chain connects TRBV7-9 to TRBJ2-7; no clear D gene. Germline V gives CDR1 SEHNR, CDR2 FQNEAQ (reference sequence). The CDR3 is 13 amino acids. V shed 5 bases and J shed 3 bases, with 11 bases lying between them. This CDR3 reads CASSVRHDYEQYF. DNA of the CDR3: TGTGCCAGCAGCGTAAGACACGACTACGAGCAGTACTTC.

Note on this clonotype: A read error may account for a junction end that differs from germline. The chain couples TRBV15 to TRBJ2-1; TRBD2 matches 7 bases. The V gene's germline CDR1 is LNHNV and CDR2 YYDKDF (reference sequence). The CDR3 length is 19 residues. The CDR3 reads CATSRAVGAGRSSYSEQFF. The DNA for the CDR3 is TGTGCCACCAGCAGGGCAGTGGGAGCGGGGAGGAGCTCCTACAGTGAGCAGTTCTTC.

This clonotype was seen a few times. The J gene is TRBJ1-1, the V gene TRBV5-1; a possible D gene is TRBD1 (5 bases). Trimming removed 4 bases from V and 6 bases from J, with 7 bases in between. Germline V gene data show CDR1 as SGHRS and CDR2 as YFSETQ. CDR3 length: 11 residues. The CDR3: CASSQGPEAFF. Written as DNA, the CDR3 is TGCGCCAGCAGCCAGGGACCTGAAGCTTTCTTT.

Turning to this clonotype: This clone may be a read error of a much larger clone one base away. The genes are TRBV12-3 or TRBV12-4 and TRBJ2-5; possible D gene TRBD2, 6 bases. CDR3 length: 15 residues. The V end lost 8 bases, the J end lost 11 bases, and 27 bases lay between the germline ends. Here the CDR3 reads CASRYRRTINNEQYF. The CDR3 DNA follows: TGTGCCAGCCGATACCGACGGACTATAAACAATGAGCAGTACTTC.

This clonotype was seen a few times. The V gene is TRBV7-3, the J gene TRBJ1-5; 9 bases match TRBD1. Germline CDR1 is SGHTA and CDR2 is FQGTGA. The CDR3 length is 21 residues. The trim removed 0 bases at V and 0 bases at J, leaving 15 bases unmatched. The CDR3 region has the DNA TGTGCCAGCAGCTTAACGATACGTCGGGGACAGGGAAATAATAGCAATCAGCCCCAGCATTTT. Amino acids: CASSLTIRRGQGNNSNQPQHF.

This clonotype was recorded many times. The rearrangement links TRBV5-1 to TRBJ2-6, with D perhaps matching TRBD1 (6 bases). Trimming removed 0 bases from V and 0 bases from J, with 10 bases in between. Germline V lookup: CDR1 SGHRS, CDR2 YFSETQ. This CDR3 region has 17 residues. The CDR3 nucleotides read TGCGCCAGCAGCTTGGCCCTGGACAGCTCTGGGGCCAACGTCCTGACTTTC. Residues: CASSLALDSSGANVLTF. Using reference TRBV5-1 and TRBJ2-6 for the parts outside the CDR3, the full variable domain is KAGVTQTPRYLIKTRGQQVTLSCSPISGHRSVSWYQQTPGQGLQFLFEYFSETQRNKGNFPGRFSGRQFSNSRSEMNVSTLELGDSALYLCASSLALDSSGANVLTFGAGSRLTVL.

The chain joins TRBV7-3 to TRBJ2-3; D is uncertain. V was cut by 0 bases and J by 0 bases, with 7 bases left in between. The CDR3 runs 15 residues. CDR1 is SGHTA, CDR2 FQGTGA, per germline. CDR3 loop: CASSLTATSTDTQYF. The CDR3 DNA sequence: TGTGCCAGCAGCTTAACGGCGACTAGCACAGATACGCAGTATTTT.

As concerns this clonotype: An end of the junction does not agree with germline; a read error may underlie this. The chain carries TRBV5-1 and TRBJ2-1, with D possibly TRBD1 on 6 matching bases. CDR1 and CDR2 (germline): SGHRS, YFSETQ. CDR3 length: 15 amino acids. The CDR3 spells CASSLTRQPGDEQFF. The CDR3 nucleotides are TGTGCCAGCAGCTTAACTAGACAGCCAGGGGATGAGCAGTTCTTC.

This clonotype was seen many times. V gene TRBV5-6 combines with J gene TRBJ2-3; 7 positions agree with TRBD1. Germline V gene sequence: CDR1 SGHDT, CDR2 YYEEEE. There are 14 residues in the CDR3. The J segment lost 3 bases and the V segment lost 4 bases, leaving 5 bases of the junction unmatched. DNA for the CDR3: TGTGCCAGCAGCATGCTACAGGGGACAGATACGCAGTATTTT. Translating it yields CASSMLQGTDTQYF.

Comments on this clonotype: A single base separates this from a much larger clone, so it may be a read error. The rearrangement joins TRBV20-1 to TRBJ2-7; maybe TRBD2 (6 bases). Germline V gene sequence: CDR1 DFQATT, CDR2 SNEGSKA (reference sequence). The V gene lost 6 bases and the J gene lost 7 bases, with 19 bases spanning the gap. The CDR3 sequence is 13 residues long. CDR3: CSAPGVSYNEQYF. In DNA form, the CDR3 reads TGCAGTGCCCCGGGGGTTTCCTACAATGAGCAGTACTTC.

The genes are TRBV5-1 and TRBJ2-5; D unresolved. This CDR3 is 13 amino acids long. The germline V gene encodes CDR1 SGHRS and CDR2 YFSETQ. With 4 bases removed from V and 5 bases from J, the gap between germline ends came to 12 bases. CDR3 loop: CASSREILETQYF. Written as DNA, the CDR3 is TGCGCCAGCAGCCGAGAGATTCTTGAGACCCAGTACTTC.

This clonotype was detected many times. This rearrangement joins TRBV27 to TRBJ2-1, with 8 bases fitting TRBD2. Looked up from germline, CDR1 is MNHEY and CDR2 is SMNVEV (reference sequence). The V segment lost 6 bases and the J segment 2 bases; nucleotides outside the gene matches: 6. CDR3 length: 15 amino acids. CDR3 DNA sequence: TGTGCCAGCAGCCTAACTAGCGGCCCCTACAATGAGCAGTTCTTC. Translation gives CASSLTSGPYNEQFF.

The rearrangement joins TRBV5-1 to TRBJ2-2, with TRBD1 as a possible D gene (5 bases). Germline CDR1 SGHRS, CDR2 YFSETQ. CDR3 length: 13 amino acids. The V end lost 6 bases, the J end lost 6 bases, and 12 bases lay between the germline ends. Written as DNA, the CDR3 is TGCGCCAGCACCACCAGGGAACCCGGGGAGCTGTTTTTT. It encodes CASTTREPGELFF.

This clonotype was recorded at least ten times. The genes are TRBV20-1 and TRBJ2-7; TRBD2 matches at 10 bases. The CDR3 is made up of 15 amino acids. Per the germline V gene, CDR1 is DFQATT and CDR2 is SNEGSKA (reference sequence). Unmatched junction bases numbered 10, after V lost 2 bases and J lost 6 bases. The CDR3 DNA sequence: TGCAGTGCTAGAACAAGCGGGAGGGCCGTCCCCGAGCAGTACTTC. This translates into CSARTSGRAVPEQYF.

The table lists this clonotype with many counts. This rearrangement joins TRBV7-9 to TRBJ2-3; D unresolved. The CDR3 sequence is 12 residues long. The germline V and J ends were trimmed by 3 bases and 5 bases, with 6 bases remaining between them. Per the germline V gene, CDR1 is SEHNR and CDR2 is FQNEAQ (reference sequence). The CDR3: CASSFSGDTQYF. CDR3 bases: TGTGCCAGCAGCTTCTCAGGAGATACGCAGTATTTT.